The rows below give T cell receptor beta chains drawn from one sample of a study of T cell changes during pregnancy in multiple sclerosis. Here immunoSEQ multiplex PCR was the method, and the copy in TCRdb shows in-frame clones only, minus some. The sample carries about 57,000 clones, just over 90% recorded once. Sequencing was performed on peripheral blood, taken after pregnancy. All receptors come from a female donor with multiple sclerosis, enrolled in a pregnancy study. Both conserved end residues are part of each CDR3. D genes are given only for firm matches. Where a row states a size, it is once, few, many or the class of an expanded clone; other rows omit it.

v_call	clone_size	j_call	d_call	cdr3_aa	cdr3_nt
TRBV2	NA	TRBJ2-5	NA	CASSELRAETQYF	TGTGCCAGCAGTGAATTGCGGGCAGAGACCCAGTACTTC
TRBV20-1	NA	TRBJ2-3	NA	CSARLTDTQYF	TGCAGTGCTAGACTGACAGATACGCAGTATTTT
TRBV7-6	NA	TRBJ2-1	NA	CASSLASGTYNEQFF	TGTGCCAGCAGCTTGGCGTCCGGGACCTACAATGAGCAGTTCTTC
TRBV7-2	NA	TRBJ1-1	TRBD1	CASRSDRARNTEAFF	TGTGCCAGCAGATCCGACAGGGCGCGCAACACTGAAGCTTTCTTT
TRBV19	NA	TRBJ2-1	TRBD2	CASSSLGGGRGNEQFF	TGTGCCAGTAGTAGCTTAGGGGGCGGGAGGGGTAATGAGCAGTTCTTC
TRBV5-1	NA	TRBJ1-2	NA	CASRSAGTGRVSGYTF	TGCGCCAGCAGATCCGCCGGGACTGGTAGGGTGAGCGGCTACACCTTC
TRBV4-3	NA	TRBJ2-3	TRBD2	CASSLAGGPTDTQYF	TGCGCCAGCAGCCTAGCGGGAGGGCCAACAGATACGCAGTATTTT
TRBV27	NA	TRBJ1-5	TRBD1	CASSLDRGDQPQHF	TGTGCCAGCAGTTTAGACAGGGGAGATCAGCCCCAGCATTTT
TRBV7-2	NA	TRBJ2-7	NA	CASSLVRQGGFGLDEQYF	TGTGCCAGCAGCTTAGTTCGGCAGGGGGGATTCGGCCTAGACGAGCAGTACTTC
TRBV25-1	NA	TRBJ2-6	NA	CASSPRSGILTF	TGTGCCAGCAGCCCCCGTTCAGGTATCCTGACTTTC
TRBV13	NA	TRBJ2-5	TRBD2	CASSSLREGQETQYF	TGTGCCAGCAGCTCCCTAAGGGAGGGCCAGGAGACCCAGTACTTC
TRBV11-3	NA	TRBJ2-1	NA	CASSLDRVSYNEQFF	TGTGCCAGCAGCTTAGATCGGGTCTCCTACAATGAGCAGTTCTTC
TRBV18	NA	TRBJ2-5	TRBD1	CASSPNQGAGETQYF	TGTGCCAGCTCACCAAATCAGGGGGCCGGAGAGACCCAGTACTTC
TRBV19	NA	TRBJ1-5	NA	CASSIGRQGNQPQHF	TGTGCCAGTAGTATAGGGCGTCAGGGAAATCAGCCCCAGCATTTT
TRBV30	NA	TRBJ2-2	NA	CAWSVRTGELFF	TGTGCCTGGAGTGTCCGGACCGGGGAGCTGTTTTTT
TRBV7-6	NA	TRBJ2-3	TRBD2	CASSTGLAGELDTQYF	TGTGCCAGCAGCACGGGACTAGCGGGAGAACTAGATACGCAGTATTTT
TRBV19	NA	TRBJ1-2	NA	CASSIVPANYGYTF	TGTGCCAGTAGTATAGTTCCGGCTAACTATGGCTACACCTTC
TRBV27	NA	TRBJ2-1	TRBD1	CASSLSHGQGAYNEQFF	TGTGCCAGCAGTTTATCCCATGGACAGGGGGCTTACAATGAGCAGTTCTTC
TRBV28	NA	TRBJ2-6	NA	CASSPGHFSGANVLTF	TGTGCCAGCAGCCCGGGACACTTCTCTGGGGCCAACGTCCTGACTTTC
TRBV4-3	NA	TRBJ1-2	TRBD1	CASSQERTGSYGYTF	TGCGCCAGCAGCCAAGAAAGGACAGGGAGCTATGGCTACACCTTC
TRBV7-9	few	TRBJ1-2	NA	CASSALERAWYTF	TGTGCCAGCAGCGCCCTTGAGCGAGCTTGGTACACCTTC
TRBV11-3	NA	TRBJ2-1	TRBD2	CASSWAGVEQFF	TGTGCCAGCAGCTGGGCGGGAGTAGAGCAGTTCTTC
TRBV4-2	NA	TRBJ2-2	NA	CASSQVGRYTGELFF	TGTGCCAGCAGCCAAGTTGGCAGGTACACCGGGGAGCTGTTTTTT
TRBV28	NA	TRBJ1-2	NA	CASSRGNGYGYTF	TGTGCCAGCAGTAGAGGGAATGGCTATGGCTACACCTTC
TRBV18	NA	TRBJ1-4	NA	CASSPGQPTTNEKLFF	TGTGCCAGCTCCCCCGGACAACCTACAACTAATGAAAAACTGTTTTTT
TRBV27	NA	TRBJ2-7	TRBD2	CASSLRGLAGHEQYF	TGTGCCAGCAGTTTGAGGGGTCTAGCGGGACACGAGCAGTACTTC
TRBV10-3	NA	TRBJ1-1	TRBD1	CAISGTGSNTEAFF	TGTGCCATCAGTGGGACAGGGTCGAACACTGAAGCTTTCTTT
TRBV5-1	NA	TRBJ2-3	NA	CASSQKAGSFGTDTQYF	TGCGCCAGCAGCCAAAAGGCAGGAAGCTTTGGCACAGATACGCAGTATTTT
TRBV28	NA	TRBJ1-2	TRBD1	CASSSYAGGGYTF	TGTGCCAGCAGTTCCTATGCAGGGGGCGGCTACACCTTC
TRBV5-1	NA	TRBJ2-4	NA	CASSPEGGQFFTF	TGCGCCAGCAGCCCGGAAGGCGGACAGTTCTTCACCTTC
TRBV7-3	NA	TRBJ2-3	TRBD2	CASSWTSGSTDTQYF	TGTGCCAGCAGCTGGACTAGCGGGAGCACAGATACGCAGTATTTT
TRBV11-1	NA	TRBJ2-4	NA	CASSYNRLGNIQYF	TGTGCCAGCAGCTATAACAGGTTGGGAAACATTCAGTACTTC
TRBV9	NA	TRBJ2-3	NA	CASSGDSVRGHHEADTQYF	TGTGCCAGCAGCGGGGACTCCGTGAGGGGGCACCACGAAGCAGATACGCAGTATTTT
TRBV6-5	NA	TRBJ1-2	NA	CASTSGVINYGYTF	TGTGCCAGCACTAGCGGGGTCATAAACTATGGCTACACCTTC
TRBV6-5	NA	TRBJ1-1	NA	CASSYYGRGTEAFF	TGTGCCAGCAGTTACTATGGCAGGGGCACTGAAGCTTTCTTT
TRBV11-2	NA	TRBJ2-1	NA	CASSLDPSPQFF	TGTGCCAGCAGCTTAGACCCATCCCCGCAGTTCTTC
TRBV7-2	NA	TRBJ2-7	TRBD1	CASSHLMGQGSYEQYF	TGTGCCAGCAGCCACTTAATGGGACAGGGCTCCTACGAGCAGTACTTC
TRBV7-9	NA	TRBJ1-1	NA	CASTIGPAEAFF	TGTGCCAGCACCATTGGGCCCGCTGAAGCTTTCTTT
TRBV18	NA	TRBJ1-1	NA	CASSPDSKNTEAFF	TGTGCCAGCTCACCGGACAGTAAGAACACTGAAGCTTTCTTT
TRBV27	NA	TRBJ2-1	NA	CASSLSLRNEQFF	TGTGCCAGCAGTTTATCGTTGCGGAATGAGCAGTTCTTC
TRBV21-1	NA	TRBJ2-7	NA	CASSKVTDRANSAHEQYF	TGTGCCAGCAGCAAGGTTACGGACAGGGCAAATTCGGCCCACGAGCAGTACTTC
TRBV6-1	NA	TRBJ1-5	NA	CAGGHTGDQPQHF	TGTGCCGGAGGGCACACTGGCGATCAGCCCCAGCATTTT
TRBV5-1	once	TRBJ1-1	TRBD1	CASTDRGGKNTEAFF	TGCGCCAGCACAGACAGGGGGGGTAAGAACACTGAAGCTTTCTTT
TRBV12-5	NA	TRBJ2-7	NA	CASGSGYEQYF	TGTGCTAGTGGTTCCGGCTACGAGCAGTACTTC
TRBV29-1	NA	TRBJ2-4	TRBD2	CSVELAGGPDIQYF	TGCAGCGTTGAGTTAGCGGGAGGGCCGGACATTCAGTACTTC